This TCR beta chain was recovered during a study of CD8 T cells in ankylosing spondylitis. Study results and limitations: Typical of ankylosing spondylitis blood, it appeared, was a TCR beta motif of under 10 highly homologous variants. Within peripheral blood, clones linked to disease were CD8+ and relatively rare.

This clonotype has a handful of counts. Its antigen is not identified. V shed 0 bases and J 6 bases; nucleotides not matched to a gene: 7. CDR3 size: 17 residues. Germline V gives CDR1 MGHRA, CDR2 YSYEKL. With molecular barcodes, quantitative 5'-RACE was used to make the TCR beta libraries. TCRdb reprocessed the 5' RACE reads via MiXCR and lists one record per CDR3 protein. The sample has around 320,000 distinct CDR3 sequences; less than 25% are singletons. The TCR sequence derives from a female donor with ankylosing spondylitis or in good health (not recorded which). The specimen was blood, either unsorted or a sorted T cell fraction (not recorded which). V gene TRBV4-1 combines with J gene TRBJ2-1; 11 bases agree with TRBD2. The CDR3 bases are TGCGCCAGCAGCCAAGATACCGGGACTAGCGGAAGCAATGAGCAGTTCTTC. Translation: CASSQDTGTSGSNEQFF.